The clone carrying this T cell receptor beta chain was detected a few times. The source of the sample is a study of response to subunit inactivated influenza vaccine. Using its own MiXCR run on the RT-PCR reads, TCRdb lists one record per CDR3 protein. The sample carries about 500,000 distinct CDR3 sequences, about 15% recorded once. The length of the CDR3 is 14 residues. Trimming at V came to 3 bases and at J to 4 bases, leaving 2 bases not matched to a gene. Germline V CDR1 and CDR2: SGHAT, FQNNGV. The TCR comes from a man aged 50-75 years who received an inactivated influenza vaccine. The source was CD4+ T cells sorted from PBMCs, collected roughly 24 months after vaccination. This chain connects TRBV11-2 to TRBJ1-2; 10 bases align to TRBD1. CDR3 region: CASSFRDRGYGYTF. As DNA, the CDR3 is TGTGCCAGCAGCTTTCGGGACAGGGGCTATGGCTACACCTTC.